A selection of T cell receptor beta chains follows, all from one sample in a study of identical twins. TCRdb recomputed calls from the 5' RACE reads with MiXCR, one row per CDR3 protein. Here the sample spans 450,000 or so distinct CDR3 sequences, more than 13% being singletons. These sequences were also reported in another study, on yellow fever vaccine responses in identical twins.

Material: CD4+ T cells sorted from blood. The receptor set was obtained from a young woman in good health. Each CDR3 is given with its conserved first and last residue. The order of the fields is J gene, V gene, CDR3 protein.

TRBJ2-3 | TRBV4-3 | CASSQGWGTDTQYF
TRBJ1-1 | TRBV18 | CASSPRQGVNTEAFF
TRBJ2-7 | TRBV7-7 | CASSLDRGIYSYEQYF
TRBJ2-3 | TRBV3-1 | CASSQQRRDTSTDTQYF
TRBJ1-5 | TRBV12-3/TRBV12-4 | CASSPGTGTGSNQPQHF
TRBJ2-1 | TRBV24-1 | CATSERPSLAGVNEQFF
TRBJ2-7 | TRBV15 | CATSRASSGTYEQYF
TRBJ2-2 | TRBV11-3 | CASSGGQPSTGELFF
TRBJ1-1 | TRBV20-1 | CSFRLNTEAFF
TRBJ2-2 | TRBV12-3/TRBV12-4 | CASSPKGFSGELFF
TRBJ2-3 | TRBV5-1 | CASSLVLPTDTQYF
TRBJ2-7 | TRBV29-1 | CSVQGTSGRGSSYEQYF